These T cell receptor beta chains were read from a single sample in a study of neurological immune-mediated disorders. In TCRdb, the 5' RACE reads were re-called with MiXCR into one record per CDR3 protein. The data show 30,000 to 35,000 distinct CDR3 sequences, with roughly 25% seen just once and around 27% held by the top ten. The material sequenced was CD4+ T cells from blood. These receptors came from a man aged 50-60 years with HTLV-1-associated myelopathy (HAM/TSP). CDR3s include the opening cysteine and the closing phenylalanine or tryptophan. The D gene is left open where the match is weak. Clone size, where shown, is once, few, many, or a class for clones that have expanded.

size,D,J,V,CDR3,DNA
NA,TRBD1,TRBJ2-5,TRBV2,CASSPMGQGSQETQYF,TGTGCCAGCAGCCCTATGGGACAGGGGAGCCAAGAGACCCAGTACTTC
NA,NA,TRBJ2-5,TRBV2,CASSELTGQETQYF,TGTGCCAGCAGTGAACTCACAGGACAAGAGACCCAGTACTTC
many,TRBD2,TRBJ2-5,TRBV5-5,CASSFVASGKETQYF,TGTGCCAGCAGCTTTGTTGCTAGCGGGAAAGAGACCCAGTACTTC
many,NA,TRBJ2-3,TRBV24-1,CATSDPGDTQYF,TGTGCCACCAGTGATCCGGGAGATACGCAGTATTTT
many,TRBD2,TRBJ2-5,TRBV20-1,CSANGLAGGKETQYF,TGCAGTGCAAACGGACTAGCGGGAGGTAAAGAGACCCAGTACTTC
many,TRBD1,TRBJ1-1,TRBV5-1,CASSLEQGARTEAFF,TGCGCCAGCAGCTTGGAACAGGGGGCGCGTACTGAAGCTTTCTTT
many,NA,TRBJ2-2,TRBV5-1,CASMAFDRTGELFF,TGCGCCAGCATGGCTTTTGATCGGACCGGGGAGCTGTTTTTT
large,TRBD2,TRBJ2-1,TRBV20-1,CSARVGEAGYNEQFF,TGCAGTGCTAGAGTCGGTGAAGCGGGATACAATGAGCAGTTCTTC
NA,NA,TRBJ1-5,TRBV5-6,CASSLWGINSNQPQHF,TGTGCCAGCAGCTTGTGGGGGATAAATAGCAATCAGCCCCAGCATTTT
many,NA,TRBJ2-6,TRBV3-1,CASSYMGANVLTF,TGTGCCAGCAGCTATATGGGGGCCAACGTCCTGACTTTC
many,NA,TRBJ1-2,TRBV15,CATSRLGSSNYGYTF,TGTGCCACCAGCAGGCTCGGGTCTTCTAACTATGGCTACACCTTC
NA,NA,TRBJ2-7,TRBV5-1,CASRVGLGGSGEQYF,TGCGCCAGCAGGGTAGGCTTAGGAGGTTCGGGCGAGCAGTACTTC
many,TRBD1,TRBJ2-3,TRBV20-1,CSAPNRGHSGTDTQYF,TGCAGTGCCCCCAACAGGGGGCATTCCGGCACAGATACGCAGTATTTT
many,NA,TRBJ2-1,TRBV6-2/TRBV6-3,CASSYSRLRNNEQFF,TGTGCCAGCAGTTACTCGCGGTTAAGAAACAATGAGCAGTTCTTC
many,NA,TRBJ1-6,TRBV5-1,CASSGTGNNSPLHF,TGCGCCAGCAGCGGCACAGGGAATAATTCACCCCTCCACTTT
many,NA,TRBJ1-1,TRBV5-1,CASSLIAGRNTEAFF,TGCGCCAGCAGCTTAATTGCGGGGAGGAACACTGAAGCTTTCTTT
many,TRBD1,TRBJ1-2,TRBV7-9,CASSLDWTGGYTF,TGTGCCAGCAGCTTAGATTGGACAGGGGGCTACACCTTC
NA,TRBD1,TRBJ1-2,TRBV5-1,CASSSDRVGGYTF,TGCGCCAGCAGCTCTGACAGGGTTGGTGGCTACACCTTC
medium-sized,TRBD1,TRBJ2-2,TRBV5-5,CASSQTGTVNTGELFF,TGTGCCAGCAGCCAGACCGGGACAGTTAACACCGGGGAGCTGTTTTTT
NA,NA,TRBJ2-3,TRBV5-1,CASSLGRVDTQYF,TGCGCCAGCAGCTTGGGTAGGGTAGATACGCAGTATTTT
many,NA,TRBJ1-1,TRBV20-1,CSARAGTEFLTEAFF,TGCAGTGCTAGGGCCGGGACCGAATTCCTTACTGAAGCTTTCTTT
many,NA,TRBJ2-5,TRBV5-1,CASSFQGDQETQYF,TGCGCCAGCAGCTTTCAAGGAGATCAAGAGACCCAGTACTTC
many,NA,TRBJ2-1,TRBV9,CASGRDGRMNEQFF,TGTGCCAGCGGACGGGACGGACGAATGAATGAGCAGTTCTTC
few,NA,TRBJ1-5,TRBV5-6,CASSYYQISNQPQHF,TGTGCCAGCAGCTACTACCAAATAAGCAATCAGCCCCAGCATTTT
many,NA,TRBJ2-1,TRBV29-1,CSVRDINEQFF,TGCAGCGTTAGGGACATCAATGAGCAGTTCTTC
NA,NA,TRBJ1-2,TRBV5-6,CASSLGHGVYGYTF,TGTGCCAGCAGCTTGGGACATGGGGTCTATGGCTACACCTTC
many,NA,TRBJ1-1,TRBV9,CASSVGGQKSPFF,TGTGCCAGCAGCGTGGGGGGCCAGAAGTCCCCTTTCTTT
many,NA,TRBJ1-1,TRBV20-1,CSAGEGGTEAFF,TGCAGTGCTGGTGAAGGGGGGACTGAAGCTTTCTTT
NA,NA,TRBJ2-7,TRBV29-1,CSVDLGHGGYEQYF,TGCAGCGTTGATCTGGGACACGGAGGCTACGAGCAGTACTTC
medium-sized,NA,TRBJ2-7,TRBV6-6,CASSYSNSGGYEQYF,TGTGCCAGCAGTTACTCGAACTCAGGTGGATACGAGCAGTACTTC
once,TRBD1,TRBJ1-5,TRBV29-1,CSVGGTGGDQPQHF,TGCAGCGTTGGAGGAACAGGGGGCGATCAGCCCCAGCATTTT
many,TRBD2,TRBJ2-3,TRBV20-1,CSASLTSGRAADTQYF,TGCAGTGCTAGTCTTACTAGCGGGAGGGCAGCAGATACGCAGTATTTT
many,NA,TRBJ1-5,TRBV29-1,CSVRVSRLAPQHF,TGCAGCGTTAGGGTCAGCCGACTGGCGCCCCAGCATTTT
many,NA,TRBJ1-5,TRBV2,CASSPTNSNQPQHF,TGTGCCAGCAGTCCCACAAATAGCAATCAGCCCCAGCATTTT
many,NA,TRBJ1-2,TRBV20-1,CSARDLVGYTF,TGCAGTGCTAGAGACTTGGTGGGTTACACCTTC
many,NA,TRBJ2-7,TRBV4-2,CASSQEDEQYF,TGTGCCAGCAGCCAAGAGGACGAGCAGTACTTC
many,NA,TRBJ1-5,TRBV7-6,CASSLFRAGHITDDSNQPQHF,TGTGCCAGCAGCTTATTCAGAGCAGGGCACATAACTGACGATAGCAATCAGCCCCAGCATTTT
few,NA,TRBJ2-3,TRBV5-1,CASSLAEGMTDTQYF,TGCGCCAGCAGCTTGGCCGAAGGGATGACCGATACGCAGTATTTT
NA,NA,TRBJ1-3,TRBV5-1,CASSLEDVFGNTIYF,TGCGCCAGCAGCTTGGAGGACGTTTTTGGAAACACCATATATTTT
many,NA,TRBJ1-1,TRBV4-1,CASSQEGLRGEAFF,TGCGCCAGCAGCCAAGAAGGCCTGCGGGGAGAAGCTTTCTTT
many,NA,TRBJ2-1,TRBV12-3/TRBV12-4,CASTLNNEQFF,TGTGCCAGCACCCTCAACAATGAGCAGTTCTTC